These T cell receptor beta chains were read from a single sample in a study of regulatory T cells in long-lasting Graves disease. TCRdb reanalysed the multiplex PCR reads using MiXCR and keeps one entry per CDR3 protein. The sample shows 390,000 or so distinct CDR3 sequences, roughly 12% of them seen only once. This sample also appeared in a second study, on T cells in Graves' hyperthyroidism and ophthalmopathy.

Sequenced here: peripheral blood mononuclear cells (PBMCs), sampled at new diagnosis, from a patient treated with antithyroid drugs. The receptors here all came from a woman between 18 and 29 years old with Graves disease. Both conserved end residues are part of each CDR3. The D gene is left open where the match is weak. Where a row states a size, it is once, few, many or the class of an expanded clone; other rows omit it.

v_call	clone_size	j_call	d_call	cdr3_nt	cdr3_aa
TRBV20-1	many	TRBJ1-1	NA	TGCAGTGCTAGGGGCAGGGGAATGACTAACACTGAAGCTTTCTTT	CSARGRGMTNTEAFF
TRBV6-9	many	TRBJ1-2	TRBD1	TGTGCCAGCAGTTACACGACAGGGAACTATGGCTACACCTTC	CASSYTTGNYGYTF
TRBV2	many	TRBJ1-5	NA	TGTGCCAGCACGGGAAGCAATCAGCCCCAGCATTTT	CASTGSNQPQHF
TRBV20-1	many	TRBJ1-5	TRBD1	TGCAGTGCTAGAGGCATCATACAGGGGGAGGCATATAGCAATCAGCCCCAGCATTTT	CSARGIIQGEAYSNQPQHF
TRBV5-1	few	TRBJ2-3	NA	TGCGCCAGCAGCTTGGACCCGGGTGGGAGCACAGATACGCAGTATTTT	CASSLDPGGSTDTQYF
TRBV7-6	NA	TRBJ2-5	NA	TGTGCCAGCAGCTTAGGGGGTAGGCAGGAGACCCAGTACTTC	CASSLGGRQETQYF
TRBV19	many	TRBJ1-1	NA	TGTGCCAGTAGTATGGGTCCCGGAGCTTTCTTT	CASSMGPGAFF
TRBV12-3/TRBV12-4	many	TRBJ2-1	NA	TGTGCCAGCAGTTCTATGTCCTCCTACAATGAGCAGTTCTTC	CASSSMSSYNEQFF
TRBV27	many	TRBJ1-5	NA	TGTGCCAGCAGTTTATCATACCTTGGGGATCAGCCCCAGCATTTT	CASSLSYLGDQPQHF
TRBV12-3/TRBV12-4	many	TRBJ1-2	NA	TGTGCCAGCAGTTTTGGGGATTCCTATGGCTACACCTTC	CASSFGDSYGYTF
TRBV5-1	many	TRBJ2-3	NA	TGCGCCAGCAGCTTGGATAGGGGTCCTAGCACAGATACGCAGTATTTT	CASSLDRGPSTDTQYF
TRBV4-1	NA	TRBJ1-6	TRBD1	TGCGCCAGCAGCCAAGAGGGACAGGGAAATTCACCCCTCCACTTT	CASSQEGQGNSPLHF
TRBV6-1	many	TRBJ1-2	NA	TGTGCCAGCAGCCCGATGGGGTTGCCCCATGGCTACACCTTC	CASSPMGLPHGYTF
TRBV6-5	NA	TRBJ2-5	NA	TGTGCCAGCAGTTACGACACCCAGTACTTC	CASSYDTQYF
TRBV4-3	NA	TRBJ2-1	TRBD2	TGCGCCAGCAGCCGTGGACTAGCGGTATCTTCCTACAATGAGCAGTTCTTC	CASSRGLAVSSYNEQFF
TRBV28	many	TRBJ2-5	NA	TGTGCCAGCAGCCCGGCTTTACTGGAGACCCAGTACTTC	CASSPALLETQYF
TRBV30	few	TRBJ1-2	NA	TGTGCCTGGAGTGATGGGAACTCCAACTATGGCTACACCTTC	CAWSDGNSNYGYTF
TRBV6-1	many	TRBJ2-2	NA	TGTGCCAGCAGTCAAGGGACGCCAGCCGCGAACACCGGGGAGCTGTTTTTT	CASSQGTPAANTGELFF
TRBV29-1	many	TRBJ2-1	TRBD2	TGCAGCGTTGGACCGTTGCCTTACCTAGCGGGAGGACGGAGTGAGCAGTTCTTC	CSVGPLPYLAGGRSEQFF
TRBV7-3	many	TRBJ1-1	NA	TGTGCCAGCAGCTTGGACGGGGAATTTAACACTGAAGCTTTCTTT	CASSLDGEFNTEAFF
TRBV7-8	many	TRBJ2-5	NA	TGTGCCAGCAGCTTAGGGTCGGGAACTAAGGGGACCCAGTACTTC	CASSLGSGTKGTQYF
TRBV25-1	few	TRBJ2-1	TRBD2	TGTGCCAGCAGTGGTGCACTCGGGACTAGCGGGAGGTTAAATGAGCAGTTCTTC	CASSGALGTSGRLNEQFF
TRBV18	many	TRBJ1-5	NA	TGTGCCAGCTCACCGAGTTGGGCCCGGGGGCAGCCCCAGCATTTT	CASSPSWARGQPQHF
TRBV12-3/TRBV12-4	NA	TRBJ1-2	NA	TGTGCCGGCAGTTTAGGGTATGGCTACACCTTC	CAGSLGYGYTF
TRBV10-3	many	TRBJ2-3	TRBD2	TGTGCCATCAGTGAGTCTCGGACTAGCGGGGCCACAGATACGCAGTATTTT	CAISESRTSGATDTQYF
TRBV6-5	many	TRBJ2-5	NA	TGTGCCAGCAGTTACCCCCGCGGCGCCCCTCTCGAGACCCAGTACTTC	CASSYPRGAPLETQYF
TRBV9	few	TRBJ2-1	TRBD2	TGTGCCAGCAGCCCCCTTACTAGCGGGCCCTACAATGAGCAGTTCTTC	CASSPLTSGPYNEQFF
TRBV6-5	many	TRBJ1-4	NA	TGTGCCAGCAGTTGGAACCTATACGACAGTGAAAAACTGTTTTTT	CASSWNLYDSEKLFF
TRBV20-1	few	TRBJ2-1	TRBD2	TGCAGTGCTAGAGCCCCCGGGACTAGCAACAATGAGCAGTTCTTC	CSARAPGTSNNEQFF
TRBV3-1	few	TRBJ2-3	TRBD1	TGTGCCAGCAGCCAAGTGAGGAAGGGGGCCGTTAAATTAGATACGCAGTATTTT	CASSQVRKGAVKLDTQYF
TRBV20-1	many	TRBJ1-4	NA	TGCAGTGCCGTGACTAATGAAAAACTGTTTTTT	CSAVTNEKLFF
TRBV29-1	few	TRBJ2-5	NA	TGCAGCGTTGATGGCGGAGAGACCCAGTACTTC	CSVDGGETQYF
TRBV15	many	TRBJ2-1	NA	TGTGCCACCAGCAGAACTAACTACAATGAGCAGTTCTTC	CATSRTNYNEQFF
TRBV6-5	NA	TRBJ1-2	NA	TGTGCCAGCAGTTACTCGATAGGAAGCTACACCTTC	CASSYSIGSYTF
TRBV12-3/TRBV12-4	many	TRBJ1-1	NA	TGTGCCAGCAGTTTAGCAGCCGGCTATGAAGCTTTCTTT	CASSLAAGYEAFF
TRBV28	many	TRBJ1-4	NA	TGTGCCAGCACCTCTCTACGTGAAAAACTGTTTTTT	CASTSLREKLFF
TRBV6-1	few	TRBJ2-7	TRBD1	TGTGCCAGCAGTGAAGGGGTCTCAGGGGGCACCTTTTCCTACGAGCAGTACTTC	CASSEGVSGGTFSYEQYF
TRBV5-1	many	TRBJ1-2	TRBD1	TGCGCCAGCAGCTTGGGATCAGGGGGCTTAAACTATGGCTACACCTTC	CASSLGSGGLNYGYTF
TRBV18	many	TRBJ1-5	NA	TGTGCCAGCTCGTTCGACGGGAGCAATCAGCCCCAGCATTTT	CASSFDGSNQPQHF
TRBV6-2/TRBV6-3	many	TRBJ1-6	NA	TGTGCCAGCAGTTACACACAGGAAAATTCACCCCTCCACTTT	CASSYTQENSPLHF
TRBV3-1	many	TRBJ1-2	NA	TGTGCCAGCAGCCAAGGCTGGGATGGCTACACCTTC	CASSQGWDGYTF
TRBV6-5	many	TRBJ1-1	NA	TGTGCCAGCAGTTACCTTAGGACGCACACTGAAGCTTTCTTT	CASSYLRTHTEAFF